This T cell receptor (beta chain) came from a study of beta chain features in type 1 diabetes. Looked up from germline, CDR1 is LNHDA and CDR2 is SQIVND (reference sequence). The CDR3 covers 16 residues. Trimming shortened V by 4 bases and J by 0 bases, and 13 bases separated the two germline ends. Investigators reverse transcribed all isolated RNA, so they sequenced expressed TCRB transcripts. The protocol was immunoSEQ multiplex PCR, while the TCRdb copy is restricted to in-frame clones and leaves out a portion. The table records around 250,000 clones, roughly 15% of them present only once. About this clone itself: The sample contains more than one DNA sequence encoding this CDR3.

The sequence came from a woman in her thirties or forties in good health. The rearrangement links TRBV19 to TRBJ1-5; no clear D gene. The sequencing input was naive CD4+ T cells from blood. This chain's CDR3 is CASSRRADYSNQPQHF. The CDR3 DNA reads TGTGCCAGTAGTAGAAGGGCAGACTATAGCAATCAGCCCCAGCATTTT.